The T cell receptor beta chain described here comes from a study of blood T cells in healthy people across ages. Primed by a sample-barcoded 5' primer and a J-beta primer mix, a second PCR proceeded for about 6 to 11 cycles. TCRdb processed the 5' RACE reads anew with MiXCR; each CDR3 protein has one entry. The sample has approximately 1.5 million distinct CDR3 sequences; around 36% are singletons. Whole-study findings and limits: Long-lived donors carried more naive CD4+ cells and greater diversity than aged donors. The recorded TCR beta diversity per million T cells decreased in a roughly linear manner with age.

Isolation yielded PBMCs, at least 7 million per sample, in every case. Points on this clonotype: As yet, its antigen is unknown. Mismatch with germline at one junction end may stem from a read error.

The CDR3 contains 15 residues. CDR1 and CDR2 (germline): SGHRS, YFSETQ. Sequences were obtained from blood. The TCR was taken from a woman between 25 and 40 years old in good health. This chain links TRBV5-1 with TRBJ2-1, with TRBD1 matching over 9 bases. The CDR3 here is CANSERQGVYNEQFF. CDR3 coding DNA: TGCGCCAACAGCGAGAGACAGGGGGTATACAATGAGCAGTTCTTC.